These T cell receptor beta chains were read from a single sample in a study of OX40 agonist ivuxolimab in advanced cancers. This table comes from immunoSEQ multiplex PCR, and its TCRdb copy is limited to in-frame clones, with some not included. The data show tens of thousands of clones, with around 84% seen just once and roughly 6% held by the top ten. The sequencing here drew on CD4+ or CD8+ T cells sorted from blood, taken in a trial of the OX40 agonist ivuxolimab. The receptors derive from an adult with an advanced solid tumor such as melanoma, head and neck, liver or kidney cancer. CDR3s include the opening cysteine and the closing phenylalanine or tryptophan. Each record gives: clone size, V gene, CDR3 length, D gene, J gene, CDR3 DNA, CDR3 protein. A D gene is named only where the DNA matches it firmly. Size tells how often a clone was seen (once, few, many) or the class of an expanded clone, and some rows leave it out.

.	TRBV7-9	15	.	TRBJ2-7	TGTGCCAGCAGCTCTACTTCCGGGACTCCCTACGAGCAGTACTTC	CASSSTSGTPYEQYF
.	TRBV18	12	.	TRBJ2-7	TGTGCCAGCTCATTTCTAAGCTACGAGCAGTACTTC	CASSFLSYEQYF
.	TRBV4-3	21	TRBD2	TRBJ2-1	TGCGCCAGCAGCCAAGATCAATTTCTGGTTGGGGCTAGCGGGGATTACAATGAGCAGTTCTTC	CASSQDQFLVGASGDYNEQFF
.	TRBV30	15	.	TRBJ2-7	TGTGCCTGGAGTGGCTACACCGGGTCCTCCTACGAGCAGTACTTC	CAWSGYTGSSYEQYF
.	TRBV5-6	12	.	TRBJ1-2	TGTGCCAGCAGCCGAACCCACTATGGCTACACCTTC	CASSRTHYGYTF
once	TRBV5-6	13	.	TRBJ2-1	TGTGCCAGCAGCCTCCCCCATCGGAATGAGCAGTTCTTC	CASSLPHRNEQFF
few	TRBV18	16	TRBD1	TRBJ1-1	TGTGCCAGCTCACGATGGGACAGGCCCTCGGAAACTGAAGCTTTCTTT	CASSRWDRPSETEAFF
few	TRBV6-6	13	TRBD1	TRBJ1-2	TGTGCCAGCACCGCGGACAGGACGGGAGGCTACACCTTC	CASTADRTGGYTF
.	TRBV6-1	14	TRBD1	TRBJ2-1	TGTGCCAGCAGGGCCGGGACAGGTTACAATGAGCAGTTCTTC	CASRAGTGYNEQFF
.	TRBV9	14	.	TRBJ2-7	TGTGCCAGCAGCGTAGAGGGGCTGGGCTACGAGCAGTACTTC	CASSVEGLGYEQYF
few	TRBV18	14	.	TRBJ1-2	TGTGCCAGCTCACCTCCGTACGACAACTATGGCTACACCTTC	CASSPPYDNYGYTF
.	TRBV6-1	13	.	TRBJ2-7	TGTGCCAGCAGTGAGACAGACACCTACGAGCAGTACTTC	CASSETDTYEQYF
.	TRBV19	17	.	TRBJ1-3	TGTGCCAGTAGTTCGAGGAGGCCAACTGCGGCTGGAAACACCATATATTTT	CASSSRRPTAAGNTIYF
.	TRBV14	11	.	TRBJ2-1	TGTGCCAGCAGCCACTTTCATGAGCAGTTCTTC	CASSHFHEQFF
.	TRBV19	15	TRBD2	TRBJ2-2	TGTGCCAGTAGGCGACTAGCGGGAGGGCTAGGGGAGCTGTTTTTT	CASRRLAGGLGELFF
.	TRBV4-1	20	TRBD2	TRBJ2-1	TGCGCCAGCAGCCATGGAAAACCTGGACTAGCGGGGGGTCTGTACAATGAGCAGTTCTTC	CASSHGKPGLAGGLYNEQFF
few	TRBV7-7	14	TRBD1	TRBJ2-5	TGTGCTAGCAGCTTAGTACAGGGGGAAGAGACCCAGTACTTC	CASSLVQGEETQYF
once	TRBV7-2	17	TRBD1	TRBJ1-6	TGTGCCAGCAGCCCAGCCGGGACAGGGATAAATTACTCACCCCTCCACTTT	CASSPAGTGINYSPLHF
.	TRBV7-9	10	.	TRBJ2-4	TGTGCCAGCAGCTTAGAGGGGGACGGGTTC	CASSLEGDGF
.	TRBV5-1	13	.	TRBJ1-1	TGCGCCAGCGCCCAGGGAGTGAACACTGAAGCTTTCTTT	CASAQGVNTEAFF
.	TRBV7-8	15	.	TRBJ2-1	TGTGCCAGCAGCTTACAGGACCCTCTCCTGAATGAGCAGTTCTTC	CASSLQDPLLNEQFF
.	TRBV6-5	12	.	TRBJ1-2	TGTGCCAGCAGGTGGGGAGACTATGGCTACACCTTC	CASRWGDYGYTF
.	TRBV5-6	13	.	TRBJ2-7	TGTGCCAGCAGCTTCCTCACGTCCTACGAGCAGTACTTC	CASSFLTSYEQYF
few	TRBV19	14	.	TRBJ1-2	TGTGCCAGTAGTATTGGCCAGGGAAGGAATGGCTACACCTTC	CASSIGQGRNGYTF
once	TRBV7-2	15	.	TRBJ2-1	TGTGCCAGCAGCTTAGCGACAGCACCCTACAATGAGCAGTTCTTC	CASSLATAPYNEQFF
.	TRBV18	14	TRBD1	TRBJ2-7	TGTGCCAGCTCACTCGGACAGGGAGCCTACGAGCAGTACTTC	CASSLGQGAYEQYF
.	TRBV6-5	16	TRBD2	TRBJ2-5	TGTGCCAGCAGTTACTCGCTAGCGGGAGATGGAGAGACCCAGTACTTC	CASSYSLAGDGETQYF